What follows describes a single TCR beta chain. The entry originates in a study of control samples from healthy donors and cancer patients. V gave up 1 base and J gave up 4 bases, with 8 bases separating them. Germline V gene lookup returns CDR1 SGHKS and CDR2 YYEKEE (reference sequence). This CDR3 contains 13 residues. Generated by immunoSEQ multiplex PCR, the TCRdb table keeps only in-frame clones and is missing some. The repertoire holds about 150,000 clones, with around 96% as singletons. The chain employs TRBV5-5 and TRBJ1-2; D ambiguous. The sequence came from a man aged 40-49 years in good health. Sequenced input: blood. This CDR3 reads CASSLIRGYGYTF. The CDR3, as DNA: TGTGCCAGCAGCTTGATTCGTGGCTATGGCTACACCTTC.